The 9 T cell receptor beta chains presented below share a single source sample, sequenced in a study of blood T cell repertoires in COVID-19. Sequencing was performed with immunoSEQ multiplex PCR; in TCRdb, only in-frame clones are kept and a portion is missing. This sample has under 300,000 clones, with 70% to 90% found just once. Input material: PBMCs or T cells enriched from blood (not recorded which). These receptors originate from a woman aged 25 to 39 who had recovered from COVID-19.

This chain's CDR3 is CATSDSRGEGTYEQYF. In DNA form, the CDR3 reads TGTGCCACCAGTGATTCTCGGGGGGAGGGAACCTACGAGCAGTACTTC. The rearrangement uses TRBV24-1 and TRBJ2-7; 7 bases fit TRBD2. V was clipped by 2 bases and J by 2 bases; unmatched bases: 8. Germline V gene lookup returns CDR1 KGHDR and CDR2 SFDVKD. CDR3 size: 16 residues.

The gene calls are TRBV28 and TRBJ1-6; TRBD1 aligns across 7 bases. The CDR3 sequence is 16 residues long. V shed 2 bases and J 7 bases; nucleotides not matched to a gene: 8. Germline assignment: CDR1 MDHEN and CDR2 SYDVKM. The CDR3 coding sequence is TGTGCCAGCAGTTTAACGCAGGGACAGTTAAATTCACCCCTCCACTTT. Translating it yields CASSLTQGQLNSPLHF.

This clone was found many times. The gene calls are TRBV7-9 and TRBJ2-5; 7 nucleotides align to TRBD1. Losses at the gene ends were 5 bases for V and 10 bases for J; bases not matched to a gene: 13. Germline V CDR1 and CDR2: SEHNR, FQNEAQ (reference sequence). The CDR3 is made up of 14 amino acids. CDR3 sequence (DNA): TGTGCCAGCAGCCGACAGGGCCCAGTAGTGGACCAGTACTTC. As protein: CASSRQGPVVDQYF.

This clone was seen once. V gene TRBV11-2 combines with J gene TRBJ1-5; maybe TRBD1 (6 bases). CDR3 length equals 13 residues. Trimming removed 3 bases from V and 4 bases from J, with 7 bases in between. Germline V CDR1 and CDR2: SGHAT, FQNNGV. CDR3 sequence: CASSFTGNQPQHF. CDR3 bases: TGTGCCAGCAGCTTTACAGGGAATCAGCCCCAGCATTTT.

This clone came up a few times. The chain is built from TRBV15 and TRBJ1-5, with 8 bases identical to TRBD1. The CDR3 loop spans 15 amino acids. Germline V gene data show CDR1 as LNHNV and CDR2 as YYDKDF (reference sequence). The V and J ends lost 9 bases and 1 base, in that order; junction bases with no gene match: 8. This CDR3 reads CATVATGGSNQPQHF. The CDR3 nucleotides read TGTGCCACGGTAGCCACAGGGGGAAGCAATCAGCCCCAGCATTTT.

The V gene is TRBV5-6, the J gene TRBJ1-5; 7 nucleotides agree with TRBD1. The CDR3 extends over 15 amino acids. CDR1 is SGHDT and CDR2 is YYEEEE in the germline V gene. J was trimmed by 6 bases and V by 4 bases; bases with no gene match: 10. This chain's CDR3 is CASSRFRDRGQPQHF. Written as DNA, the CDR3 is TGTGCCAGCAGCCGATTCCGGGACAGAGGTCAGCCCCAGCATTTT.

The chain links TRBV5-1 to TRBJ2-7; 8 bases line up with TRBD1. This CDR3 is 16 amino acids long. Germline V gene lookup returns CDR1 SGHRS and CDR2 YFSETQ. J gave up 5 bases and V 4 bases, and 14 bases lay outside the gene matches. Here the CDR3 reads CASSPTTGAGGHEQYF. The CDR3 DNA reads TGCGCCAGCAGCCCAACGACCGGGGCAGGGGGCCACGAGCAGTACTTC.

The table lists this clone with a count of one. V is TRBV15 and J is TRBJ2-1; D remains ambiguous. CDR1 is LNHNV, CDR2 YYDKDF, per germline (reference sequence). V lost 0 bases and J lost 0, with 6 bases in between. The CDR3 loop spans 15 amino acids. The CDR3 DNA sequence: TGTGCCACCAGCAGAGATCCCAGCTCCTACAATGAGCAGTTCTTC. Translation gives CATSRDPSSYNEQFF.

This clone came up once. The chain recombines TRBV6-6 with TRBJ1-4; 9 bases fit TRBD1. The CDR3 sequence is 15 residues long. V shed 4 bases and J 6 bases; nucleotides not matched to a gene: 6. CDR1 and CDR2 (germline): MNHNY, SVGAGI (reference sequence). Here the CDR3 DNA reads TGTGCCAGCAGTTTCCCGGGACAGGGCGATGAAAAACTGTTTTTT. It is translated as CASSFPGQGDEKLFF.